These 19 T cell receptor beta chains share one sample of origin, sequenced in a study of T cells in Graves' hyperthyroidism and ophthalmopathy. Amplification of TCR beta CDR3 regions was performed using RNA transcripts as template. First-round RT-PCR targeting the TCR CDR3 was performed with the HTBI primer set. TCRdb ran MiXCR on the multiplex PCR reads and lists one entry per CDR3 protein. The top ten clones hold under 35% of a sample with around 200,000 distinct CDR3 sequences, about a sixth of them seen once. The specimen was blood. These receptors were collected from a woman aged 45-65 years with Graves' hyperthyroidism.

This clonotype was counted at least ten times. V usage is TRBV11-2 and J usage is TRBJ1-2, with D unresolved. This CDR3 is built from 15 residues. CDR1 is SGHAT and CDR2 is FQNNGV in the germline V gene. V lost 5 bases, J lost 5 bases, and 18 bases lay in between. The CDR3 spells CASSPDGPGGYGYTF. The DNA for the CDR3 is TGTGCCAGCAGCCCTGACGGTCCGGGAGGATATGGCTACACCTTC.

This chain joins TRBV28 and TRBJ1-6, with a tentative D call TRBD1 (6 bases). Germline V CDR1 and CDR2: MDHEN, SYDVKM. This CDR3 comprises 14 residues. Trimming cost V 6 bases and J 4 bases, with 10 bases left between them. This CDR3 reads CASSLQGYNSPLHF. CDR3 coding DNA: TGTGCCAGCAGCTTGCAGGGGTATAATTCACCCCTCCACTTT.

This clonotype is a singleton in its sample. A read error is possible here, since a much larger clone lies one base away. The chain recombines TRBV6-1 with TRBJ2-4; no clear D. The ends were cut back, 5 bases at V and 0 bases at J, with 20 bases in the middle. Germline CDR1 is MNHNS and CDR2 is SASEGT. The CDR3 is 18 residues long. CDR3 DNA sequence: TGTGCCAGCAGTACCCACCCCTATACCGATGAAGCCAAAAACATTCAGTACTTC. It codes for CASSTHPYTDEAKNIQYF.

The chain joins TRBV4-3 to TRBJ2-2, with D unclear. The CDR3 contains 14 residues. V was shortened by 8 bases and J by 6 bases, with 16 bases between the two germline ends. CDR1 LGHNA and CDR2 YSLEER come from the germline V gene. The CDR3: CASGLTIEAGELFF. Here the CDR3 DNA reads TGCGCCAGCGGCTTGACAATAGAAGCCGGGGAGCTGTTTTTT.

This clonotype was found many times. This chain joins TRBV9 and TRBJ1-5; D is unclear. Per germline, CDR1 SGDLS and CDR2 YYNGEE. V lost 0 bases and J 3 bases, leaving 4 bases between the germline ends. This CDR3 comprises 13 residues. The CDR3 sequence is CASSVGNNQPQHF. For the CDR3, the DNA is TGTGCCAGCAGCGTAGGGAACAATCAGCCCCAGCATTTT. The full variable domain, in which reference TRBV9 and TRBJ1-5 provide the parts outside the CDR3, is DSGVTQTPKHLITATGQRVTLRCSPRSGDLSVYWYQQSLDQGLQFLIQYYNGEERAKGNILERFSAQQFPDLHSELNLSSLELGDSALYFCASSVGNNQPQHFGDGTRLSIL.

This sequence joins TRBV12-5 and TRBJ2-5; D gene ambiguous. The V end lost 4 bases, the J end lost 5 bases, and 14 bases lay between the germline ends. This CDR3 is 14 amino acids long. Germline CDR1 is LGHNT and CDR2 is FRNRAP. Here the CDR3 reads CASGSDTWRETQYF. Here the CDR3 DNA reads TGTGCTAGTGGTTCAGACACCTGGCGCGAGACCCAGTACTTC. Full variable domain (remainder filled in from reference TRBV12-5 and TRBJ2-5): DARVTQTPRHKVTEMGQEVTMRCQPILGHNTVFWYRQTMMQGLELLAYFRNRAPLDDSGMPKDRFSAEMPDATLATLKIQPSEPRDSAVYFCASGSDTWRETQYFGPGTRLLVL.

This clonotype was counted many times. The chain employs TRBV2 and TRBJ1-1; D is uncertain. CDR3 length equals 14 residues. With 8 bases removed from V and 0 bases from J, the gap between germline ends came to 13 bases. Germline lookup yields CDR1 SNHLY and CDR2 FYNNEI. The CDR3 DNA reads as TGTGCCAGCCGCCATCAGGAGATGAACACTGAAGCTTTCTTT. Translating gives CASRHQEMNTEAFF. Supplemented by reference TRBV2 and TRBJ1-1, the full variable domain reads EPEVTQTPSHQVTQMGQEVILRCVPISNHLYFYWYRQILGQKVEFLVSFYNNEISEKSEIFDDQFSVERPDGSNFTLKIRSTKLEDSAMYFCASRHQEMNTEAFFGQGTRLTVV.

This clonotype was detected only a few times. This chain connects TRBV6-2 or TRBV6-3 to TRBJ2-7; unclear D gene. The CDR3 spans 12 residues. V lost 6 bases and J 5 bases, leaving 11 bases between the germline ends. Germline CDR1 MNHEY, CDR2 SVGEGT. The CDR3 loop reads CASSPVGDEQYF. DNA for the CDR3: TGTGCCAGCAGCCCGGTAGGCGACGAGCAGTACTTC.

This clonotype was recorded a few times. J is TRBJ2-7 and V is TRBV18, with 9 bases lining up with TRBD1. The CDR3 is 17 residues long. With 0 bases clipped from V and 5 bases from J, the junction kept 11 bases outside the gene matches. Per the germline V gene, CDR1 is KGHSH and CDR2 is LQKENI. The DNA for the CDR3 is TGTGCCAGCTCACCACCGGTCGGGACAGGGAGCGTCCACGAGCAGTACTTC. This gives the protein CASSPPVGTGSVHEQYF. The full variable domain, in which reference TRBV18 and TRBJ2-7 provide the parts outside the CDR3, is NAGVMQNPRHLVRRRGQEARLRCSPMKGHSHVYWYRQLPEEGLKFMVYLQKENIIDESGMPKERFSAEFPKEGPSILRIQQVVRGDSAAYFCASSPPVGTGSVHEQYFGPGTRLTVT.

The chain links TRBV12-3 or TRBV12-4 to TRBJ2-3, with 8 bases identical to TRBD2. There are 15 residues in the CDR3. V was pared by 4 bases and J by 0 bases, with 3 bases of the junction left unmatched. The CDR3, as DNA: TGTGCCAGCAGTTATAGCGGGGTTAGCACAGATACGCAGTATTTT. This translates into CASSYSGVSTDTQYF.

V gene TRBV2 combines with J gene TRBJ2-3; possible D gene TRBD1, 5 bases. The CDR3 totals 14 residues. Trimming removed 6 bases at V and 5 bases at J, with 15 bases between. Germline V gene sequence: CDR1 SNHLY, CDR2 FYNNEI. The CDR3 here is CASRQQGVEDTQYF. The CDR3 DNA is TGTGCCAGCAGACAGCAGGGCGTTGAAGATACGCAGTATTTT.

This clonotype was detected many times. The rearrangement links TRBV5-6 to TRBJ2-7; the match to TRBD1 covers 9 bases. Per the germline V gene, CDR1 is SGHDT and CDR2 is YYEEEE. The CDR3 is made up of 15 amino acids. Trimming cost V 0 bases and J 3 bases; bases outside gene matches: 4. The CDR3 loop reads CASSLAGTGNYEQYF. CDR3 sequence (DNA): TGTGCCAGCAGCTTGGCAGGGACAGGGAACTACGAGCAGTACTTC. The full variable domain, with the rest looked up from reference TRBV5-6 and TRBJ2-7, is DAGVTQSPTHLIKTRGQQVTLRCSPKSGHDTVSWYQQALGQGPQFIFQYYEEEERQRGNFPDRFSGHQFPNYSSELNVNALLLGDSALYLCASSLAGTGNYEQYFGPGTRLTVT.

In its sample, this clonotype was seen many times. The chain employs TRBV4-1 and TRBJ2-7, with a tentative D call TRBD1 (6 bases). V gave up 4 bases and J gave up 5 bases, with 15 bases separating them. Germline CDR1 MGHRA, CDR2 YSYEKL. The CDR3 is 14 residues long. This chain's CDR3 is CASSLLEGDHEQYF. The CDR3 DNA reads TGCGCCAGCAGCCTCCTCGAGGGGGACCACGAGCAGTACTTC.

The sample holds many counts of this clonotype. In nucleotides, the CDR3 is TGTGCCAGCAGCCAGACAGGGCCCGGGAATAACTATGGCTACACCTTC. Protein product: CASSQTGPGNNYGYTF. The chain joins TRBV7-8 to TRBJ1-2; TRBD1 agrees at 7 bases. The J segment lost 1 base and the V segment lost 5 bases, leaving 10 bases of the junction unmatched. This CDR3 has 16 amino acids. From germline, CDR1 is SGHVS and CDR2 FQNEAQ.

The DNA for the CDR3 is TGTGCCAGCAGCCAGGGCCGAGACCGTTTAGCTTTCTTT. Translating it yields CASSQGRDRLAFF. The gene calls are TRBV14 and TRBJ1-1; unclear D gene. Trimming took off 3 bases at V and 10 bases at J, with 15 bases between the two ends. The CDR3 spans 13 residues. The germline CDR1 and CDR2 sequences are SGHDN and FVKESK.

This clonotype was detected many times. The chain joins TRBV5-1 to TRBJ2-1; 10 bases map to TRBD1. CDR3 length equals 14 residues. Germline V gene sequence: CDR1 SGHRS, CDR2 YFSETQ. The junction had 7 bases not matched to a gene; V was cut back by 5 bases and J by 8 bases. Here the CDR3 DNA reads TGCGCCAGCAGTCAAGGACAGGGGGTCGATGAGCAGTTCTTC. The encoded protein is CASSQGQGVDEQFF.

This clonotype showed up many times. The gene calls are TRBV28 and TRBJ2-7, with 10 bases that match TRBD2. The CDR3 is 18 amino acids. Germline loops: CDR1 MDHEN, CDR2 SYDVKM. The trim removed 6 bases at V and 4 bases at J, leaving 18 bases unmatched. The CDR3 loop reads CASSQAASGRSVWYEQYF. The CDR3 bases are TGTGCCAGCAGCCAAGCCGCTAGCGGGAGATCTGTGTGGTACGAGCAGTACTTC.

Within the sample, this clonotype is medium-sized. The gene calls are TRBV6-2 or TRBV6-3 and TRBJ2-7; maybe TRBD1 (6 bases). The length of the CDR3 is 15 residues. The V gene lost 8 bases and the J gene lost 0 bases, with 17 bases spanning the gap. Looked up from germline, CDR1 is MNHEY and CDR2 is SVGEGT. CDR3 sequence: CASRFRQDSSYEQYF. CDR3 sequence (DNA): TGTGCCAGCCGATTTCGACAGGATAGCTCCTACGAGCAGTACTTC.

This clonotype was observed at least ten times. The rearrangement joins TRBV6-1 to TRBJ1-2; a possible D gene is TRBD1 (5 bases). Deletions cut 5 bases from V and 4 bases from J, with 14 bases between. CDR3 size: 14 residues. Germline values: CDR1 MNHNS, CDR2 SASEGT. CDR3 in amino acids: CASSPGTLLYGYTF. CDR3 nucleotide sequence: TGTGCCAGCAGTCCGGGGACTTTACTCTATGGCTACACCTTC.